The clone carrying this TCR beta chain has ten or more counts. From RNA transcripts, TCR beta CDR3 regions were amplified. An initial round of RT-PCR targeting the TCR CDR3 relied on the HTBI primer set. TCRdb ran MiXCR on the multiplex PCR reads and lists one entry per CDR3 protein. The table lists under 300,000 distinct CDR3 sequences, about 20% of them singletons, with around 62% in the top ten. Per the germline V gene, CDR1 is MNHEY and CDR2 is SMNVEV (reference sequence). The CDR3 has 16 residues. Trimming stripped 2 bases from V and 1 base from J, with 13 bases between. The sample belongs to a study of T cells in Graves' hyperthyroidism and ophthalmopathy.

The chain couples TRBV27 to TRBJ2-3; D possibly corresponds to TRBD1 (6 bases). Sequencing was done on a sample of blood. This clonotype was obtained from a man aged 25-40 years with Graves' ophthalmopathy. The CDR3 protein is CASSLHRRQGTDTQYF. The CDR3 DNA reads TGTGCCAGCAGTTTACATCGGCGACAGGGCACAGATACGCAGTATTTT.